Each of the 23 T cell receptor beta chains below was sequenced from the same sample in a study of CD8 T cells in ankylosing spondylitis. One entry per CDR3 protein, called by TCRdb with MiXCR from the 5' RACE reads. The sample yields 100,000 to 150,000 distinct CDR3 sequences, roughly 8.8% seen once. Material for sequencing was blood, either unsorted or a sorted T cell fraction (not recorded which). The receptors stem from a male donor with ankylosing spondylitis or in good health (not recorded which).

This clonotype has a count of ten or more. The chain links TRBV10-3 to TRBJ2-5; no clear D gene. Germline V lookup: CDR1 ENHRY, CDR2 SYGVKD. Deletions cut 5 bases from V and 2 bases from J, with 9 bases between. The CDR3 is made up of 13 amino acids. The CDR3 DNA reads as TGTGCCATCAGTCTAGGAAAACAAGAGACCCAGTACTTC. Amino acids: CAISLGKQETQYF.

This clonotype has a count of ten or more. The chain is built from TRBV19 and TRBJ2-1; D gene uncertain. Trimming shortened V by 3 bases and J by 10 bases, and 13 bases separated the two germline ends. CDR1 is LNHDA, CDR2 SQIVND, per germline (reference sequence). The CDR3 has 13 amino acids. The CDR3 region has the DNA TGTGCCAGTAGTATGTCCCCATCTTTGGAGCAGTTCTTC. It translates to CASSMSPSLEQFF. The full variable domain, its missing parts supplied by reference TRBV19 and TRBJ2-1, is DGGITQSPKYLFRKEGQNVTLSCEQNLNHDAMYWYRQDPGQGLRLIYYSQIVNDFQKGDIAEGYSVSREKKESFPLTVTSAQKNPTAFYLCASSMSPSLEQFFGPGTRLTVL.

On this clonotype: The junction departs from germline at one end; a sequencing error may be responsible. The chain carries TRBV5-4 and TRBJ2-2; D may correspond to TRBD1 or TRBD2 (6 bases each). The germline V gene encodes CDR1 SGHNT and CDR2 YYREEE (reference sequence). This CDR3 is built from 20 residues. CDR3 nucleotide sequence: TGTGCTAGCAGCTTGTTTGTCTCCTGGGGGGCGAATGGTTACACCGGGGAGCTGTTTTTT. Protein: CASSLFVSWGANGYTGELFF.

Ten or more counts support this clonotype. The rearrangement uses TRBV20-1 and TRBJ1-3; 9 bases agree with TRBD1. V lost 3 bases to trimming and J lost 8 bases; unmatched junction nucleotides: 5. The V gene's germline CDR1 is DFQATT and CDR2 SNEGSKA (reference sequence). The CDR3 runs to 13 residues. The CDR3 coding sequence is TGCAGTGCTAGGGGGACAGGGCGACACACCATATATTTT. It codes for CSARGTGRHTIYF.

This clonotype was seen more than once but under ten times. The chain employs TRBV2 and TRBJ2-7, with D perhaps TRBD1 or TRBD2 (6 bases each). Trimming removed 1 base at V and 4 bases at J, with 17 bases between. Germline V CDR1 and CDR2: SNHLY, FYNNEI. The CDR3 runs 16 residues. CDR3 nucleotides: TGTGCCAGCAGTGAAGAGGGGGGCCCGGTGGGGTACGAGCAGTACTTC. This translates into CASSEEGGPVGYEQYF.

The V gene is TRBV4-3, the J gene TRBJ2-1, with 9 bases that match TRBD1. Germline values: CDR1 LGHNA, CDR2 YSLEER. J lost 10 bases, V lost 4 bases, and 5 bases had no gene match. The CDR3 consists of 13 residues. CDR3 protein: CASSLGQGYEQFF. The CDR3 DNA follows: TGCGCCAGCAGCCTGGGACAGGGCTACGAGCAGTTCTTC.

This clonotype has a count of ten or more. An end of the junction differs from the germline gene, which may be a read error. This rearrangement joins TRBV12-3 or TRBV12-4 to TRBJ2-5; D gene uncertain. The CDR3 has 12 amino acids. CDR3 region: CASTQSQGTQYF. As DNA, the CDR3 is TGTGCCAGCACCCAGAGCCAAGGGACCCAGTACTTC.

This clonotype appeared many times. This chain links TRBV7-2 with TRBJ2-5; the D gene could be TRBD1 or TRBD2 (5 bases each). Per germline, CDR1 SGHTA and CDR2 FQGNSA. Trimming took off 2 bases at V and 3 bases at J, with 10 bases between the two ends. The CDR3 is 14 residues long. CDR3 residues: CASSLQGAKETQYF. CDR3 in DNA: TGTGCCAGCAGCTTACAGGGAGCCAAAGAGACCCAGTACTTC.

This clonotype was detected a few times. The V gene is TRBV9, the J gene TRBJ1-2; TRBD1 aligns across 7 bases. The CDR3 extends over 15 amino acids. After removal of 3 bases from V and 4 bases from J, the junction contained 9 bases not matched to a gene. CDR1 is SGDLS and CDR2 is YYNGEE in the germline V gene. The CDR3 nucleotides read TGTGCCAGCAGCGGGGCCCAGGGGGGCATCTATGGCTACACCTTC. Its protein product is CASSGAQGGIYGYTF.

This clonotype appeared many times. The rearrangement uses TRBV11-2 and TRBJ2-1, with 8 bases fitting TRBD2. This CDR3 region has 15 residues. Germline V gene sequence: CDR1 SGHAT, CDR2 FQNNGV. Trimming took 5 bases from V and 6 from J; bases not matched to a gene: 9. The CDR3 coding sequence is TGTGCCAGCAGCGTCACGGGACTAGGTGGCAATGAGCAGTTCTTC. Its translation: CASSVTGLGGNEQFF.

The chain links TRBV23-1 to TRBJ1-1; no reliable D call. TRBV23-1 carries the ORF label, with uncertain function. This CDR3 comprises 14 residues. V lost 7 bases and J 4 bases, leaving 16 bases between the germline ends. The CDR3 DNA follows: TGCGCCAGCATTAGGGTCCAACGGGGCACTGAAGCTTTCTTT. Translated: CASIRVQRGTEAFF.

This clonotype was detected ten times or more. V and J are TRBV7-2 and TRBJ2-7, with 11 bases that match TRBD2. Trimming cost V 4 bases and J 0 bases; bases outside gene matches: 5. Germline V gene lookup returns CDR1 SGHTA and CDR2 FQGNSA. The CDR3 has 16 residues. CDR3 sequence reads: CASSWTSGQSSYEQYF. In DNA form, the CDR3 reads TGTGCCAGCAGCTGGACTAGCGGGCAGAGCTCCTACGAGCAGTACTTC.

Ten or more counts support this clonotype. The chain is built from TRBV14 and TRBJ2-1; 8 bases match TRBD2. V lost 3 bases to trimming and J lost 6 bases; unmatched junction nucleotides: 1. This CDR3 region has 13 residues. The germline gives CDR1 SGHDN, CDR2 FVKESK. The CDR3 sequence is CASSHLAGNEQFF. The DNA for the CDR3 is TGTGCCAGCAGCCACCTAGCGGGCAATGAGCAGTTCTTC.

This clonotype was seen many times. This chain links TRBV20-1 with TRBJ1-1; 7 positions agree with TRBD1. The ends lost 6 bases at V and 4 bases at J; junction bases unmatched: 11. CDR1 DFQATT and CDR2 SNEGSKA come from the germline V gene (reference sequence). The CDR3 consists of 14 residues. The CDR3 region has the DNA TGCAGTGCAACCCTAGACAGGGCATTCACTGAAGCTTTCTTT. Its protein is CSATLDRAFTEAFF.

The chain joins TRBV12-3 or TRBV12-4 to TRBJ1-3; TRBD1 agrees at 8 bases. Trimming took 7 bases from V and 0 from J; bases not matched to a gene: 8. This CDR3 region has 16 residues. The DNA of the CDR3 is TGTGCCAGCAACCCTGGACAGGGACCCTCTGGAAACACCATATATTTT. It is translated as CASNPGQGPSGNTIYF.

The CDR3 DNA reads as TGTGCCTCAGGACTAGCGGGAGGGGCAGATACGCAGTATTTT. Encoded protein: CASGLAGGADTQYF. The chain has TRBV30 and TRBJ2-3; 15 positions agree with TRBD2. The ends lost 7 bases at V and 4 bases at J; junction bases unmatched: 3. This CDR3 has 14 residues. CDR1 and CDR2 from the germline V gene are GTSNPN and SVGIG (reference sequence). The variable domain in full, completed from reference TRBV30 and TRBJ2-3, reads SQTIHQWPATLVQPVGSPLSLECTVEGTSNPNLYWYRQAAGRGLQLLFYSVGIGQISSEVPQNLSASRPQDRQFILSSKKLLLSDSGFYLCASGLAGGADTQYFGPGTRLTVL.

The V and J genes are TRBV29-1 and TRBJ1-5; no clear D. Germline V CDR1 and CDR2: SQVTM, ANQGSEA. This CDR3 region has 13 residues. V dropped 6 bases and J dropped 4 bases, with 13 bases sitting between them. The CDR3 protein is CSVLPTANQPQHF. The DNA for the CDR3 is TGCAGCGTGTTACCCACAGCAAATCAGCCCCAGCATTTT.

This clonotype was recorded a few times. This chain joins TRBV13 and TRBJ2-2, with TRBD2 identical over 9 bases. With V trimmed by 4 bases and J by 6 bases, 12 bases remained unmatched. This CDR3 is 17 amino acids long. The germline V gene has CDR1 PRHDT and CDR2 FYEKMQ (reference sequence). The CDR3 DNA is TGTGCCAGCAGCTCGGCTCCGGGACTAGCTATTTCCGGGGAGCTGTTTTTT. Protein: CASSSAPGLAISGELFF.

This clonotype was detected only a few times. One end of the junction fails to match germline, which may point to a read error. The J gene is TRBJ2-6, the V gene TRBV4-3; possibly TRBD1 for D (5 bases). The CDR3 runs to 17 residues. Germline CDR1 is LGHNA and CDR2 is YSLEER. CDR3 in amino acids: CASSQDRLLSGANGLTF. The CDR3 DNA reads as TGCGCCAGCAGCCAAGATAGGTTACTCTCTGGGGCCAACGGCCTGACTTTC.

This clonotype has ten or more counts. The chain uses TRBV9 and TRBJ2-3; TRBD1 aligns across 7 bases. The CDR3 has 15 residues. The V gene end was trimmed by 4 bases and the J gene end by 6 bases; junction bases not matched to a gene: 11. Germline CDR1 SGDLS, CDR2 YYNGEE. CDR3 bases: TGTGCCAGCAGCATGAGATCCGGGACAGACGATACGCAGTATTTT. Residues: CASSMRSGTDDTQYF.

This clonotype was seen only a few times. The chain uses TRBV6-5 and TRBJ1-2, with 7 bases that match TRBD1. The V gene's germline CDR1 is MNHEY and CDR2 SVGAGI. This CDR3 is 18 amino acids long. Germline trimming cut 4 bases from V and 2 bases from J; bases unmatched to any gene: 16. The CDR3 protein is CASSFPPGQTINNYGYTF. CDR3 nucleotide sequence: TGTGCCAGCAGTTTCCCCCCGGGACAGACTATAAACAACTATGGCTACACCTTC.

This clonotype has only a few counts. The J gene is TRBJ2-7, the V gene TRBV15; a weak D match, TRBD2 (5 bases). Germline assignment: CDR1 LNHNV and CDR2 YYDKDF (reference sequence). CDR3 size: 13 residues. The ends were cut back, 3 bases at V and 5 bases at J, with 11 bases in the middle. CDR3 protein: CATSSAGRDEQYF. The CDR3 DNA is TGTGCCACCAGCAGTGCTGGGCGGGACGAGCAGTACTTC.

V and J are TRBV7-3 and TRBJ2-2; D remains unclear. The CDR3 sequence is 14 residues long. V gave up 5 bases and J gave up 7 bases, with 14 bases separating them. Germline assignment: CDR1 SGHTA and CDR2 FQGTGA. The chain's CDR3 is CASSRSALGGELFF. The CDR3 DNA sequence: TGTGCCAGCAGCCGATCCGCCTTGGGCGGGGAGCTGTTTTTT.